The T cell receptor (beta chain) under discussion was sequenced for a study of CD8 T cells in Susac syndrome. Study overall: Within the group of sequenced Susac syndrome patients, six had active disease and eight were in remission. Each patient with Susac syndrome, at the time of blood draw, was therapy-naive, on corticosteroids, or on intravenous immunoglobulin alone.

Study-wide results and limits: The authors acknowledged that their TCR sequencing and HLA analysis involved a relatively small number of individuals.

Deletions cut 6 bases from V and 4 bases from J, with 18 bases between. The germline gives CDR1 SQVTM, CDR2 ANQGSEA. The CDR3 totals 15 residues. This clonotype appeared once. Its specificity is unknown. After extraction with the RNeasy kit, roughly 0.45 to 1 ug of the RNA was reverse transcribed using random hexamers. Amplification of the TCR beta CDR3 was carried out by immunoSEQ multiplex PCR, which spanned a total of 54 Vbeta and 13 Jbeta segments. TCRdb re-called the immunoSEQ multiplex PCR reads with MiXCR, one entry per CDR3 protein. The repertoire holds 95,000 to 150,000 distinct CDR3 sequences, with 85% to 95% as singletons.

The sequenced material came from CD8+ T cells from PBMCs. V is TRBV29-1 and J is TRBJ2-2; perhaps TRBD2 as D (7 bases). This receptor was taken from a human donor with Susac syndrome. CDR3 sequence reads: CSVEGGGWSTGELFF. The CDR3 DNA sequence: TGCAGCGTCGAGGGGGGGGGCTGGAGCACCGGGGAGCTGTTTTTT.